The sequence of this TCR beta chain was determined in a study of cytomegalovirus exposure and HLA in healthy donors. General observations from the study: An assumption of roughly uniform sequencing depth across donors underlay the presence/absence analyses.

Primers: 60 Vbeta forward and 13 Jbeta reverse. TCRdb's table, derived via immunoSEQ multiplex PCR, lists solely in-frame clones and lacks some. Across around 120,000 clones, the top ten clones capture 3.6% of the sample. As to this clone: Its antigen is not identified.

The sequenced sample was PBMCs. The clonotype comes from a man in his late teens or twenties in good health and CMV-seronegative.

CDR3: CAISRTSGGTYTGELFF. The CDR3 region has the DNA TGTGCCATCAGTCGAACTAGCGGGGGGACTTACACCGGGGAGCTGTTTTTT. V and J are TRBV10-3 and TRBJ2-2; 12 bases match TRBD2. Germline V lookup: CDR1 ENHRY, CDR2 SYGVKD. With 5 bases clipped from V and 3 bases from J, the junction kept 7 bases outside the gene matches. The CDR3 has 17 residues.